The 24 T cell receptor beta chains in this list originate from one sample, sequenced in a study of cytomegalovirus exposure and HLA in healthy donors. This PCR relied on a set of 60 Vbeta primers and 13 Jbeta primers. Using immunoSEQ multiplex PCR, the repertoire was profiled, and TCRdb retains in-frame clones only, with some absent. The table records about 140,000 clones, more than 60% of them present only once. Material for sequencing was PBMCs. The origin of the receptors is a woman aged 45-60 years in good health and CMV-seropositive.

This clone has a count of ten or more. This chain links TRBV29-1 with TRBJ1-2; D gene ambiguous. The CDR3 is 13 amino acids. The germline V gene has CDR1 SQVTM and CDR2 ANQGSEA. V was clipped by 6 bases and J by 7 bases, with 18 bases between them. The CDR3 region is CSVADGGISGYTF. CDR3 DNA sequence: TGCAGCGTCGCAGACGGCGGGATAAGTGGCTACACCTTC.

V and J are TRBV9 and TRBJ1-2, with a weak D call TRBD1 (6 bases). From germline, CDR1 is SGDLS and CDR2 YYNGEE. Trimming took off 0 bases at V and 6 bases at J, with 12 bases between the two ends. The CDR3 is 14 amino acids. This CDR3 reads CASSVEPGADGYTF. The CDR3 DNA is TGTGCCAGCAGCGTAGAGCCAGGGGCGGATGGCTACACCTTC.

With respect to this clone: Within the sample, other DNA sequences also encode this same CDR3. V gene TRBV28 combines with J gene TRBJ2-7, with unresolved D. Germline loops: CDR1 MDHEN, CDR2 SYDVKM. The CDR3 loop spans 12 amino acids. V lost 6 bases and J 3 bases, leaving 9 bases between the germline ends. The CDR3 loop is CASSLNGYEQYF. DNA for the CDR3: TGTGCCAGCAGCCTAAACGGCTACGAGCAGTACTTC.

The chain links TRBV4-2 to TRBJ2-7; 9 bases agree with TRBD1. CDR3 length: 14 amino acids. CDR1 LGHNA and CDR2 YNFKEQ come from the germline V gene. V dropped 1 base and J dropped 6; count of bases not matched to a gene: 4. DNA of the CDR3: TGTGCCAGCAGCCAAGGTGACAGGGGGGCCGAGCAGTACTTC. It encodes CASSQGDRGAEQYF.

This clone was seen a few times. J is TRBJ2-2 and V is TRBV7-3; D call uncertain. CDR3 length equals 16 residues. V gave up 5 bases and J gave up 5 bases, with 18 bases separating them. Germline V gene lookup returns CDR1 SGHTA and CDR2 FQGTGA. CDR3 nucleotides: TGTGCCAGCAGCGAATCCGGCAGCCTAGAGACCGGGGAGCTGTTTTTT. Amino acid sequence: CASSESGSLETGELFF. Full variable domain (outside the CDR3, taken from reference TRBV7-3 and TRBJ2-2): GAGVSQTPSNKVTEKGKYVELRCDPISGHTALYWYRQSLGQGPEFLIYFQGTGAADDSGLPNDRFFAVRPEGSVSTLKIQRTERGDSAVYLCASSESGSLETGELFFGEGSRLTVL.

V gene TRBV5-1 combines with J gene TRBJ2-2; a weak D match, TRBD1 (5 bases). Germline V lookup: CDR1 SGHRS, CDR2 YFSETQ. Trimming took 4 bases from V and 2 from J, leaving 12 bases between them. CDR3 size: 15 residues. CDR3 in DNA: TGCGCCAGCAGCATGACAGAGGTTAACACCGGGGAGCTGTTTTTT. As protein: CASSMTEVNTGELFF.

This clone has just a few counts. A junction boundary mismatches the germline segment, possibly from a read error. CDR3 loop: CASSLFPRGEQYF. In DNA, the CDR3 is TGTGCTAGCAGTTTATTTCCTCGGGGCGAGCAGTACTTC. This chain connects TRBV27 to TRBJ2-7; maybe TRBD2 (5 bases). The CDR3 spans 13 residues. The germline CDR1 and CDR2 sequences are MNHEY and SMNVEV (reference sequence).

The rearrangement joins TRBV7-2 to TRBJ1-5, with D possibly being TRBD1 (5 bases). The CDR3 runs 15 residues. Germline CDR1 reads SGHTA; CDR2 reads FQGNSA. The V end was cut by 0 bases, the J end by 1 base, with 7 bases between. For the CDR3, the DNA is TGTGCCAGCAGCTTAGCTGGACAAAGCAATCAGCCCCAGCATTTT. It yields the protein CASSLAGQSNQPQHF.

The gene calls are TRBV5-8 and TRBJ2-3; TRBD2 is a possible D gene (5 bases). V was trimmed by 0 bases and J by 3 bases, leaving 8 bases between them. CDR3 length: 14 residues. Looked up from germline, CDR1 is SGHTS and CDR2 is YDEGEE. In DNA, the CDR3 is TGTGCCAGCAGCTTGGTCCGGGGAACAGATACGCAGTATTTT. Its translation is CASSLVRGTDTQYF.

The chain combines TRBV27 with TRBJ2-7; 9 positions match TRBD1. The CDR3 length is 14 residues. V dropped 6 bases and J dropped 6; count of bases not matched to a gene: 9. CDR1 is MNHEY, CDR2 SMNVEV, per germline (reference sequence). CDR3 DNA sequence: TGTGCCAGCAGGGAAGGGACAGGGCTTGGCGAGCAGTACTTC. Protein product: CASREGTGLGEQYF.

This chain uses TRBV11-2 with TRBJ1-2; a possible D gene is TRBD1 (6 bases). The CDR3 length is 16 residues. CDR1 and CDR2 from the germline V gene are SGHAT and FQNNGV. V was trimmed by 0 bases and J by 1 base, leaving 12 bases between them. CDR3 sequence (DNA): TGTGCCAGCAGCTTAGATTCCCAGGGGATTAACTATGGCTACACCTTC. Amino acids: CASSLDSQGINYGYTF.

The chain joins TRBV30 to TRBJ2-7; 10 bases are a match to TRBD1. V lost 0 bases and J lost 3; bases outside the gene matches: 2. Looked up from germline, CDR1 is GTSNPN and CDR2 is SVGIG (reference sequence). This CDR3 is 14 amino acids long. The CDR3: CAWSVRTGGYEQYF. The CDR3 DNA sequence: TGTGCCTGGAGTGTTCGGACAGGGGGCTACGAGCAGTACTTC.

The chain recombines TRBV7-9 with TRBJ2-4; weak D call: TRBD2 (5 bases). The CDR3 loop spans 16 amino acids. Trimming stripped 4 bases from V and 7 bases from J, with 20 bases between. Germline V CDR1 and CDR2: SEHNR, FQNEAQ (reference sequence). Here the CDR3 reads CASSSEESGFRNIQYF. Here the CDR3 DNA reads TGTGCCAGCAGCTCCGAGGAATCGGGGTTCCGTAACATTCAGTACTTC.

This clone was seen a handful of times. The chain combines TRBV18 with TRBJ2-7, with TRBD1 matching 9 bases. Germline CDR1 is KGHSH and CDR2 is LQKENI. The V and J ends lost 3 bases and 8 bases, in that order; junction bases with no gene match: 8. The CDR3 is 14 residues long. CDR3 in DNA: TGTGCCAGCTCACCTGGGACAGGGCCCTGGAAGCAGTACTTC. This encodes CASSPGTGPWKQYF.

This chain links TRBV4-2 with TRBJ2-7, with TRBD1 identical over 8 bases. Germline CDR1 is LGHNA and CDR2 is YNFKEQ. The V and J ends lost 4 bases and 5 bases, in that order; junction bases with no gene match: 13. This CDR3 comprises 16 residues. In nucleotides, the CDR3 is TGTGCCAGCAGCCGGATGGGAGGCAGGGGGCTCGACGAGCAGTACTTC. It encodes CASSRMGGRGLDEQYF.

V and J are TRBV11-2 and TRBJ1-5; no clear D gene. V lost 0 bases and J lost 1, with 7 bases in between. Per germline, CDR1 SGHAT and CDR2 FQNNGV. The CDR3 runs 15 residues. CDR3 coding DNA: TGTGCCAGCAGCTTAGATGGCACGAGCAATCAGCCCCAGCATTTT. Protein product: CASSLDGTSNQPQHF.

The chain links TRBV29-1 to TRBJ2-7; no reliable D call. This CDR3 spans 11 amino acids. V was trimmed by 0 bases and J by 3 bases, leaving 3 bases between them. The germline V gene encodes CDR1 SQVTM and CDR2 ANQGSEA. The CDR3 DNA reads as TGCAGCGTTGAAGACAGCTACGAGCAGTACTTC. Translating gives CSVEDSYEQYF.

The V gene is TRBV7-2, the J gene TRBJ1-5, with 7 bases that match TRBD1. Losses at the gene ends were 0 bases for V and 6 bases for J; bases not matched to a gene: 2. The CDR3 consists of 14 residues. Germline V gene sequence: CDR1 SGHTA, CDR2 FQGNSA. The CDR3 sequence: CASSLAAGGQPQHF. The CDR3 DNA follows: TGTGCCAGCAGCTTAGCCGCAGGGGGTCAGCCCCAGCATTTT.

The chain links TRBV19 to TRBJ2-7; 10 nucleotides line up with TRBD2. CDR3 length: 16 residues. V was pared by 5 bases and J by 0 bases, with 7 bases of the junction left unmatched. CDR1 is LNHDA and CDR2 is SQIVND in the germline V gene (reference sequence). CDR3 sequence reads: CASSLRTSGISYEQYF. The DNA of the CDR3 is TGTGCCAGTAGTCTCAGGACTAGCGGAATCTCCTACGAGCAGTACTTC.

The chain is built from TRBV5-4 and TRBJ2-5; 8 bases are a match to TRBD2. CDR1 SGHNT and CDR2 YYREEE come from the germline V gene (reference sequence). CDR3 length equals 15 residues. Germline trimming cut 3 bases from V and 2 bases from J; bases unmatched to any gene: 6. The CDR3 DNA follows: TGTGCCAGCAGCTCGTTAGCGGGACGGCAAGAGACCCAGTACTTC. It encodes CASSSLAGRQETQYF.

The rearrangement links TRBV7-2 to TRBJ1-2; D call uncertain. The CDR3 is made up of 13 amino acids. Germline V lookup: CDR1 SGHTA, CDR2 FQGNSA. V lost 0 bases, J lost 5 bases, and 7 bases lay in between. The CDR3 reads CASSLARGYGYTF. The CDR3 DNA follows: TGTGCCAGCAGCTTAGCGAGAGGGTATGGCTACACCTTC.

The chain carries TRBV28 and TRBJ2-7, with D tentatively TRBD1 (5 bases). The V end lost 6 bases, the J end lost 1 base, and 13 bases lay between the germline ends. From germline, CDR1 is MDHEN and CDR2 SYDVKM. The CDR3 loop spans 14 amino acids. CDR3 region: CASRGQPPSYEQYF. The CDR3 DNA follows: TGTGCCAGCAGGGGGCAGCCGCCTTCCTACGAGCAGTACTTC.

In this sample, this clone turned up a few times. The gene calls are TRBV29-1 and TRBJ2-2; 7 bases align to TRBD1. With 7 bases clipped from V and 1 base from J, the junction kept 3 bases outside the gene matches. From germline, CDR1 is SQVTM and CDR2 ANQGSEA. This CDR3 has 13 amino acids. CDR3 sequence (DNA): TGCAGCGGGGGACAGAGGAACACCGGGGAGCTGTTTTTT. Translating gives CSGGQRNTGELFF.

The V and J genes are TRBV5-1 and TRBJ2-4, with a weak D call TRBD2 (6 bases). CDR1 and CDR2 from the germline V gene are SGHRS and YFSETQ. V lost 0 bases to trimming and J lost 8 bases, with 9 bases between them. The CDR3 extends over 13 amino acids. CDR3 sequence reads: CASSLGREDIQYF. The CDR3, as DNA: TGCGCCAGCAGCTTGGGAAGGGAGGACATTCAGTACTTC.